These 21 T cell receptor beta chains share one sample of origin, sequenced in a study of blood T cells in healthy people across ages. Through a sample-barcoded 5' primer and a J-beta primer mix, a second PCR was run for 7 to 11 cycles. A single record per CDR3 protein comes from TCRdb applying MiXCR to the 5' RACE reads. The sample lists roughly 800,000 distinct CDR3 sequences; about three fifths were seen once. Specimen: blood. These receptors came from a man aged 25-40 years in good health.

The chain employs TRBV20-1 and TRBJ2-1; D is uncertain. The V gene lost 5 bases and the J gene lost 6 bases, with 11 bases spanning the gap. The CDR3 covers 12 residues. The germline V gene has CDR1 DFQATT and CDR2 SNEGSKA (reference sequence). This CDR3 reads CSAPLFGNEQFF. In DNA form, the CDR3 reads TGCAGTGCTCCTCTTTTTGGCAATGAGCAGTTCTTC.

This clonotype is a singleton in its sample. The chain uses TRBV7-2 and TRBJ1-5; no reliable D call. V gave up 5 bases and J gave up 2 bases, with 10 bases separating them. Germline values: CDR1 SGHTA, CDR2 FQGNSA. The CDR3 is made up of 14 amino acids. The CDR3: CASSARVGNQPQHF. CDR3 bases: TGTGCCAGCAGCGCGAGGGTAGGCAATCAGCCCCAGCATTTT. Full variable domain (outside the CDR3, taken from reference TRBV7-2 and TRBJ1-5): GAGVSQSPSNKVTEKGKDVELRCDPISGHTALYWYRQSLGQGLEFLIYFQGNSAPDKSGLPSDRFSAERTGGSVSTLTIQRTQQEDSAVYLCASSARVGNQPQHFGDGTRLSIL.

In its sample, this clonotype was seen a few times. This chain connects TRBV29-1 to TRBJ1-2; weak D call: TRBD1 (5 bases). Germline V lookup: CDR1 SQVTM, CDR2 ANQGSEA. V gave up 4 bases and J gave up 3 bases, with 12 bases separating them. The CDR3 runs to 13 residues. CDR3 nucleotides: TGCAGCGTTGCGGAGGGAGGGGACTATGGCTACACCTTC. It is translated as CSVAEGGDYGYTF.

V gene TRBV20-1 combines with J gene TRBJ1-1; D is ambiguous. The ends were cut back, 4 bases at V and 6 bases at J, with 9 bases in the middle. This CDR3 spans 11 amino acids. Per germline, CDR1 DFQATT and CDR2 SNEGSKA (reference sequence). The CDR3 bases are TGCAGTGCTAAATTGACCCCTGAAGCTTTCTTT. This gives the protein CSAKLTPEAFF.

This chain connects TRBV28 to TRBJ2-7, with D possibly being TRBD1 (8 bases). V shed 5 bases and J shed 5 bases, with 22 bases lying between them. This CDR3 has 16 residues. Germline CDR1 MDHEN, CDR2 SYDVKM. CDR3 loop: CASSLGVRTGRDEQYF. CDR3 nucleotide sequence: TGTGCCAGCAGTCTTGGGGTGAGGACAGGGAGGGACGAGCAGTACTTC.

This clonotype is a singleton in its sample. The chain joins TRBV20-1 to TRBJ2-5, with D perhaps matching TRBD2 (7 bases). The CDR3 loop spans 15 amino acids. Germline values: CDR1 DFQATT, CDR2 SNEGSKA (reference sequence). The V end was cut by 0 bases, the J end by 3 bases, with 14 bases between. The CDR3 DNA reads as TGCAGTGCTAGAGATGGGGCGGGGGCCGAAGAGACCCAGTACTTC. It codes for CSARDGAGAEETQYF.

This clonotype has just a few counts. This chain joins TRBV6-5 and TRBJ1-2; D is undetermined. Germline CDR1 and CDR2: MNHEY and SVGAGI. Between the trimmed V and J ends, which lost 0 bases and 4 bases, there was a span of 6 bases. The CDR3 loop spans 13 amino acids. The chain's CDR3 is CASSYSNGYGYTF. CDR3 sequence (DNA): TGTGCCAGCAGTTACTCGAATGGCTATGGCTACACCTTC.

CDR3 amino acids: CSATSGRALNEQFF. CDR3 in DNA: TGCAGTGCTACAAGCGGGAGGGCCCTCAATGAGCAGTTCTTC. This chain links TRBV20-1 with TRBJ2-1; 10 bases match TRBD2. With V trimmed by 4 bases and J by 6 bases, 6 bases remained unmatched. This CDR3 is built from 14 residues. CDR1 and CDR2 from the germline V gene are DFQATT and SNEGSKA (reference sequence).

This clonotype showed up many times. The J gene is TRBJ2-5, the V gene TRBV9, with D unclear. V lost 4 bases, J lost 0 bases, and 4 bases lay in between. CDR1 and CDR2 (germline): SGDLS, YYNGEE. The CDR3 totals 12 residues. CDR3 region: CASSTHQETQYF. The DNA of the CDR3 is TGTGCCAGCAGCACACACCAAGAGACCCAGTACTTC.

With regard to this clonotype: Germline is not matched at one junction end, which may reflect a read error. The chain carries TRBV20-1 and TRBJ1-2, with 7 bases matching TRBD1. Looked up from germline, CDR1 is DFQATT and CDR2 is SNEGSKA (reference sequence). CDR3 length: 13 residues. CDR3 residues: CSTREGANYGYTF. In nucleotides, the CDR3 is TGCAGTACTAGAGAGGGGGCAAACTATGGCTACACCTTC.

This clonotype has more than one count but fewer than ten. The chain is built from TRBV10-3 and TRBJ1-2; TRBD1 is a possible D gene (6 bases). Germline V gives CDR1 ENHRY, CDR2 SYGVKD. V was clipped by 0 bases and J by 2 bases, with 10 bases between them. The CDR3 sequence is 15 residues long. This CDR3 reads CAISESIGTNYGYTF. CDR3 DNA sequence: TGTGCCATCAGTGAGTCTATAGGGACAAACTATGGCTACACCTTC.

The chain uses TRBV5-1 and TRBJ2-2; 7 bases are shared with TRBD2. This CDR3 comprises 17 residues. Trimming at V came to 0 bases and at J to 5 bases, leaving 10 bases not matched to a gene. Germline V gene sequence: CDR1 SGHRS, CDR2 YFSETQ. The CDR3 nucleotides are TGCGCCAGCAGCTTGGCCGGCGGGAGAGTGGGTACCGGGGAGCTGTTTTTT. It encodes CASSLAGGRVGTGELFF.

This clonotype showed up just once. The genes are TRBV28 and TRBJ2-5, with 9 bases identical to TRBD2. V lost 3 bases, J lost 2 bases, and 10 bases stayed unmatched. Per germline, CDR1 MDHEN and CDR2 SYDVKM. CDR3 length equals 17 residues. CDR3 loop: CASSFPPGGREQETQYF. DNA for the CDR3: TGTGCCAGCAGTTTCCCCCCGGGCGGGAGGGAGCAAGAGACCCAGTACTTC.

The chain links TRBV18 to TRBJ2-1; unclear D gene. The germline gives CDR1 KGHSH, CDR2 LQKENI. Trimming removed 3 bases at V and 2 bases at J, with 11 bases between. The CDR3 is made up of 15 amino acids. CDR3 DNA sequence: TGTGCCAGCTCACCTCTCGCGGTAACCTACAATGAGCAGTTCTTC. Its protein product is CASSPLAVTYNEQFF.

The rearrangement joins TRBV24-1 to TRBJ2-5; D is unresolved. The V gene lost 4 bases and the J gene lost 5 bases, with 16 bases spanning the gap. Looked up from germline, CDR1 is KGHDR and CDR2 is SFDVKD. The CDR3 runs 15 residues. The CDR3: CATSDNARVLETQYF. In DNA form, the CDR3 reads TGTGCCACCAGTGACAACGCCCGGGTTCTGGAGACCCAGTACTTC.

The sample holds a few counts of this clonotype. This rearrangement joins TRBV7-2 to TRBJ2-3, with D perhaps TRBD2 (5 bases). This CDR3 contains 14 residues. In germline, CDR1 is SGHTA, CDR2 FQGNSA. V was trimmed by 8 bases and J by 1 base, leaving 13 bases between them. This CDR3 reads CASGFVGGTDTQYF. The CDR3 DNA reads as TGTGCCAGCGGGTTTGTCGGGGGCACAGATACGCAGTATTTT. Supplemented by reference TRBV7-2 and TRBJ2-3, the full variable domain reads GAGVSQSPSNKVTEKGKDVELRCDPISGHTALYWYRQSLGQGLEFLIYFQGNSAPDKSGLPSDRFSAERTGGSVSTLTIQRTQQEDSAVYLCASGFVGGTDTQYFGPGTRLTVL.

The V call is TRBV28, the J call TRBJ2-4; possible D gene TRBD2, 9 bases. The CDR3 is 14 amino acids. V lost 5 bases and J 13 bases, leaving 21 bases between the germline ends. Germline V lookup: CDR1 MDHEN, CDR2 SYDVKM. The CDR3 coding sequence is TGTGCCAGCAGTGTACCTAGCGGGACAGGAGAGCAGTACTTC. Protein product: CASSVPSGTGEQYF.

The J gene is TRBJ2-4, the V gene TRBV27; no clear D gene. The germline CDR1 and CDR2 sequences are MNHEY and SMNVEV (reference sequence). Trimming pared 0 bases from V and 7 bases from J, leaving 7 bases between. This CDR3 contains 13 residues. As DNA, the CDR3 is TGTGCCAGCAGTTTATCGCCCCTTAACATTCAGTACTTC. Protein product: CASSLSPLNIQYF.

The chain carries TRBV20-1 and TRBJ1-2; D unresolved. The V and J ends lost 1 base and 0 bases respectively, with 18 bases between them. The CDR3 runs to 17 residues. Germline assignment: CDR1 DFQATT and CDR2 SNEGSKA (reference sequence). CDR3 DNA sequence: TGCAGTGCTAGAGGGGTACATACAGAAAGAGCTAACTATGGCTACACCTTC. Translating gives CSARGVHTERANYGYTF.

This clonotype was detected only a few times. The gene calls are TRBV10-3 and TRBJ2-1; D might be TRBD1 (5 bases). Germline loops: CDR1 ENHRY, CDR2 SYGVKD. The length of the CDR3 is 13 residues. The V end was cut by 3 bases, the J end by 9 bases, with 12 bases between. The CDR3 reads CAISDRVEGEQFF. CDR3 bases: TGTGCCATCAGTGACAGGGTGGAAGGTGAGCAGTTCTTC.

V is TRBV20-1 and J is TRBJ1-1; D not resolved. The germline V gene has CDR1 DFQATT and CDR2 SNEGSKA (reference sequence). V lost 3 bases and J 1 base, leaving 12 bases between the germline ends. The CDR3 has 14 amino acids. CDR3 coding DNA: TGCAGTGCTAGCCCGGCCTCATGGAACACTGAAGCTTTCTTT. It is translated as CSASPASWNTEAFF.